These 6 T cell receptor beta chains came from one sample sequenced in a study of CD8+ T cells in alopecia areata. It was cDNA, reverse transcribed from extracted RNA, that served as the sequencing template. Repertoires were generated with immunoSEQ multiplex PCR, while TCRdb's copy carries only in-frame clones and drops some. The sample lists over 120,000 clones, roughly 61% occurring once. The sample here was CD4+ T cells sorted from blood, taken at week 0. The receptors come from a human donor with alopecia areata.

This clone was seen just once. The chain couples TRBV30 to TRBJ2-3; 7 nucleotides align to TRBD1. CDR1 is GTSNPN and CDR2 is SVGIG in the germline V gene (reference sequence). V gave up 1 base and J gave up 4 bases; unmatched junction bases: 8. The CDR3 spans 15 residues. In DNA, the CDR3 is TGTGCCTGGAGTGATGCAGGGGGTAGCGCAGATACGCAGTATTTT. Its protein is CAWSDAGGSADTQYF.

The V and J genes are TRBV4-2 and TRBJ2-1, with unresolved D. There are 11 residues in the CDR3. Germline V gene lookup returns CDR1 LGHNA and CDR2 YNFKEQ. The V gene lost 1 base and the J gene lost 8 bases, with 3 bases spanning the gap. CDR3 sequence: CASSQGDEQFF. In DNA form, the CDR3 reads TGTGCCAGCAGCCAAGGAGATGAGCAGTTCTTC.

The sample holds a few counts of this clone. The chain links TRBV18 to TRBJ2-3, with a possible D match to TRBD1 (6 bases). Germline V gives CDR1 KGHSH, CDR2 LQKENI. The V end was cut by 5 bases, the J end by 4 bases, with 19 bases between. The CDR3 spans 16 residues. CDR3 residues: CASSSGQHHGADTQYF. CDR3 DNA sequence: TGTGCCAGCTCATCCGGACAGCATCATGGGGCAGATACGCAGTATTTT.

This chain uses TRBV20-1 with TRBJ2-3; unclear D gene. The CDR3 spans 11 residues. Germline CDR1 DFQATT, CDR2 SNEGSKA (reference sequence). Trimming removed 6 bases from V and 3 bases from J, with 7 bases in between. The CDR3 here is CSAGKTDTQYF. CDR3 in DNA: TGCAGTGCAGGAAAGACAGATACGCAGTATTTT.

The rearrangement uses TRBV11-2 and TRBJ2-7; D is perhaps TRBD1 (5 bases). Germline assignment: CDR1 SGHAT and CDR2 FQNNGV. The length of the CDR3 is 15 residues. Trimming left V 0 bases short and J 2 bases short, with 11 bases between. This CDR3 reads CASSLDLQGPYEQYF. The CDR3 region has the DNA TGTGCCAGCAGCTTAGATCTCCAGGGTCCCTACGAGCAGTACTTC.

The rearrangement joins TRBV29-1 to TRBJ1-1; 7 bases are a match to TRBD1. V gave up 1 base and J gave up 0 bases; unmatched junction bases: 2. The CDR3 is 14 amino acids. Germline-derived CDR1 and CDR2 are SQVTM and ANQGSEA. Here the CDR3 reads CSVEVQGVNTEAFF. CDR3 nucleotides: TGCAGCGTTGAAGTCCAGGGGGTGAACACTGAAGCTTTCTTT.